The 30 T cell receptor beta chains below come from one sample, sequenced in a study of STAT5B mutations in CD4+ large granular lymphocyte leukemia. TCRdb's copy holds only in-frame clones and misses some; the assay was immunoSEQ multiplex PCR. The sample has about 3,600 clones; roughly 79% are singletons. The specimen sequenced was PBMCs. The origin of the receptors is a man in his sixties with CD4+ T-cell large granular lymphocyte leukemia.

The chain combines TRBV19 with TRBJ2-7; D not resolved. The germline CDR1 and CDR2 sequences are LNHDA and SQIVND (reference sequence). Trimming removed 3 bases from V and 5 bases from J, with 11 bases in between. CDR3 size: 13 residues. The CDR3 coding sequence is TGTGCCAGTAGTATCGGATTGGGAAACGAGCAGTACTTC. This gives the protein CASSIGLGNEQYF.

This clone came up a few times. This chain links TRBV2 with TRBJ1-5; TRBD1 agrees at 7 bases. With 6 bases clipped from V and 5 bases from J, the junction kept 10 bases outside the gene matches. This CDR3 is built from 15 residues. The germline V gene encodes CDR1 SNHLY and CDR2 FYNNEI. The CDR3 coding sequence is TGTGCCAGCAGCGACAAAGGACAGGACTATCAGCCCCAGCATTTT. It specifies CASSDKGQDYQPQHF.

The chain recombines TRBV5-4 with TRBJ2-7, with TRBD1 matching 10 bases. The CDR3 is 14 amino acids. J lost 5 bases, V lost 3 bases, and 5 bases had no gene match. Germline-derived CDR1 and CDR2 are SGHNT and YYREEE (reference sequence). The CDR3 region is CASSWDRGFNEQYF. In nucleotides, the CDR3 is TGTGCCAGCAGCTGGGACAGGGGTTTCAACGAGCAGTACTTC.

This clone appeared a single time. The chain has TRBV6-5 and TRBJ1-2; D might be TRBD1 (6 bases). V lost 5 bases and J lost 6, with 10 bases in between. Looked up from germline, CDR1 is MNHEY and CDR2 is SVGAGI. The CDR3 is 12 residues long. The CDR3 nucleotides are TGTGCCAGCAGTGGGGGCCTCGATGGCTACACCTTC. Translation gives CASSGGLDGYTF.

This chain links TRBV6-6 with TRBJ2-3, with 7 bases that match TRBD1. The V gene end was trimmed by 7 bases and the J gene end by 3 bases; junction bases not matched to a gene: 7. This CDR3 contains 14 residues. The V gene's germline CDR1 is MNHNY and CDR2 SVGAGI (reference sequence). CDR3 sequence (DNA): TGTGCCAGCATCGACAGGGTCTTGACAGATACGCAGTATTTT. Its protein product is CASIDRVLTDTQYF.

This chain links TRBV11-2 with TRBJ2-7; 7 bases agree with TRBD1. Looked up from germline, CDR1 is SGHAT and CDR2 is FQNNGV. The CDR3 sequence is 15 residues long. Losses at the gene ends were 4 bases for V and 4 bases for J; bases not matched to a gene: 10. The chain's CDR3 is CASSSPTGWVYEQYF. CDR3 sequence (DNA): TGTGCCAGCAGCTCTCCGACAGGGTGGGTGTACGAGCAGTACTTC.

The CDR3 sequence: CASSLTGGPNEKLFF. CDR3 in DNA: TGTGCCAGCAGCTTAACGGGGGGGCCTAATGAAAAACTGTTTTTT. The V gene is TRBV11-2, the J gene TRBJ1-4, with D possibly being TRBD1 (6 bases). Per germline, CDR1 SGHAT and CDR2 FQNNGV. V lost 2 bases and J lost 3, with 10 bases in between. This CDR3 comprises 15 residues. Using reference TRBV11-2 and TRBJ1-4 for the parts outside the CDR3, the full variable domain is EAGVAQSPRYKIIEKRQSVAFWCNPISGHATLYWYQQILGQGPKLLIQFQNNGVVDDSQLPKDRFSAERLKGVDSTLKIQPAKLEDSAVYLCASSLTGGPNEKLFFGSGTQLSVL.

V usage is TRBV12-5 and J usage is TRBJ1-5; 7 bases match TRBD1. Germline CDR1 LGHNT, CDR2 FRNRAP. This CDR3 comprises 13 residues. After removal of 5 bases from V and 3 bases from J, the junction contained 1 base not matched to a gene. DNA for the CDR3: TGTGCTAGTGGTGGGACAGTCAATCAGCCCCAGCATTTT. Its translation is CASGGTVNQPQHF.

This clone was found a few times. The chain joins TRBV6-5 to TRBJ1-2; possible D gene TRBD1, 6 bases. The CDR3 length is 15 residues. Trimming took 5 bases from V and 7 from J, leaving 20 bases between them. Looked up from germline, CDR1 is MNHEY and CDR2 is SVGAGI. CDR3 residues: CASSPPAGGEAGYTF. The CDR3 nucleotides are TGTGCCAGCAGTCCCCCGGCGGGGGGCGAGGCTGGCTACACCTTC.

CDR3 in DNA: TGTGCCAGCAGCTCCCTCAAATGGGGACAGGGGGTCGGTGGCTACACCTTC. This encodes CASSSLKWGQGVGGYTF. The V and J genes are TRBV7-9 and TRBJ1-2; 11 bases are a match to TRBD1. V lost 4 bases to trimming and J lost 7 bases; unmatched junction nucleotides: 14. Germline loops: CDR1 SEHNR, CDR2 FQNEAQ (reference sequence). The CDR3 is made up of 17 amino acids.

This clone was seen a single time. CDR3 nucleotide sequence: TGTGCCAGCAGCTTAGAGGCCAACTATGGCTACACCTTC. Amino acid sequence: CASSLEANYGYTF. This chain joins TRBV11-2 and TRBJ1-2; unclear D gene. Trimming pared 0 bases from V and 2 bases from J, leaving 4 bases between. Germline V gives CDR1 SGHAT, CDR2 FQNNGV. CDR3 size: 13 residues. Supplemented by reference TRBV11-2 and TRBJ1-2, the full variable domain reads EAGVAQSPRYKIIEKRQSVAFWCNPISGHATLYWYQQILGQGPKLLIQFQNNGVVDDSQLPKDRFSAERLKGVDSTLKIQPAKLEDSAVYLCASSLEANYGYTFGSGTRLTVV.

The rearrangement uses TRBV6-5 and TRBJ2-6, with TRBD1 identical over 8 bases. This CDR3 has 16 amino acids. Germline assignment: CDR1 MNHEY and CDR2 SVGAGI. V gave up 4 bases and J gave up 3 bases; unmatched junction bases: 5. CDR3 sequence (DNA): TGTGCCAGCAGTTCACCAGGGGGCAATGGGGCCAACGTCCTGACTTTC. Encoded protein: CASSSPGGNGANVLTF.

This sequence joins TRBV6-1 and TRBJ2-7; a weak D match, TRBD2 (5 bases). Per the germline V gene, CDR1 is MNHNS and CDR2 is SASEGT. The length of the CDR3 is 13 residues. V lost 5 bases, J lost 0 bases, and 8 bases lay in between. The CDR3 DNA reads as TGTGCCAGCAGTCCCGGGGACTCCTACGAGCAGTACTTC. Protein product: CASSPGDSYEQYF.

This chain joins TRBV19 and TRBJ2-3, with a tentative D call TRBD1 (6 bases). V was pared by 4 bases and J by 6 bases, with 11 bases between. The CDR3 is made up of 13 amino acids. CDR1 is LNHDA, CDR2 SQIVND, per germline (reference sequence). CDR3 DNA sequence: TGTGCCAGTAGTAAGATTGGGGGCGATACGCAGTATTTT. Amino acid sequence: CASSKIGGDTQYF.

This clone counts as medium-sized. CDR3 protein: CASSPRERTGMNYGYTF. CDR3 DNA: TGTGCCAGCAGCCCTCGAGAAAGGACAGGGATGAACTATGGCTACACCTTC. The chain uses TRBV7-2 and TRBJ1-2; 8 nucleotides match TRBD1. This CDR3 region has 17 residues. Looked up from germline, CDR1 is SGHTA and CDR2 is FQGNSA. Losses at the gene ends were 5 bases for V and 2 bases for J; bases not matched to a gene: 13.

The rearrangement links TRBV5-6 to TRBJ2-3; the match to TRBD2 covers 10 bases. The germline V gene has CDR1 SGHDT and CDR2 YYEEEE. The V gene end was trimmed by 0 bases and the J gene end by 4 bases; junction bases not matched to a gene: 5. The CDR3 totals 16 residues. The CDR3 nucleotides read TGTGCCAGCAGCTTGGCCAGCGGGGGGGCGGCAGATACGCAGTATTTT. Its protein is CASSLASGGAADTQYF.

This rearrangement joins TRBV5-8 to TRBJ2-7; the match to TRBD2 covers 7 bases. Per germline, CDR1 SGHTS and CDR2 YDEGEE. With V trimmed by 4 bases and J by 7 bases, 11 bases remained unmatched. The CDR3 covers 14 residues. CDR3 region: CASSLVGGTDEQYF. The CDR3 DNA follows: TGTGCCAGCAGCCTAGTGGGGGGGACGGATGAGCAGTACTTC.

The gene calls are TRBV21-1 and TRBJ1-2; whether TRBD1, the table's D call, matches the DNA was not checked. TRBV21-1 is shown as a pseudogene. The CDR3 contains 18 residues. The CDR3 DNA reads TGTGCCAGCAGCCTTCACCTCCGGGACAGGGGGCATAGCTATGGCTACACCTTC. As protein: CASSLHLRDRGHSYGYTF.

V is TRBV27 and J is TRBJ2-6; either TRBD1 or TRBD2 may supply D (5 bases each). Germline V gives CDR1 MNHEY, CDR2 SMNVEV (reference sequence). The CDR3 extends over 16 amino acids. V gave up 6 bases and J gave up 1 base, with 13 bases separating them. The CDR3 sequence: CASSHWGSSGANVLTF. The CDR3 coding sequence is TGTGCCAGCAGCCACTGGGGGAGTTCTGGGGCCAACGTCCTGACTTTC.

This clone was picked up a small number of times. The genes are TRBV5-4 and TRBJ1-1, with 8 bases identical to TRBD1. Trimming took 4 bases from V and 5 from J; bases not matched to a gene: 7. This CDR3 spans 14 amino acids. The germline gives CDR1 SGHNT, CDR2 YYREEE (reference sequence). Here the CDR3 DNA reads TGTGCCAGCAGCGACAGGGGTTTAGGAACTGAAGCTTTCTTT. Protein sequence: CASSDRGLGTEAFF.

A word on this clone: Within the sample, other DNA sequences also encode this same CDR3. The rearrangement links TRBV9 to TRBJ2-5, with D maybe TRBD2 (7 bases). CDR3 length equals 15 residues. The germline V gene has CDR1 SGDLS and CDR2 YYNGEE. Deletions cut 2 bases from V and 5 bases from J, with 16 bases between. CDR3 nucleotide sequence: TGTGCCAGCAGCGTGGGTGGGGGGGCCGGGGAGACCCAGTACTTC. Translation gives CASSVGGGAGETQYF.

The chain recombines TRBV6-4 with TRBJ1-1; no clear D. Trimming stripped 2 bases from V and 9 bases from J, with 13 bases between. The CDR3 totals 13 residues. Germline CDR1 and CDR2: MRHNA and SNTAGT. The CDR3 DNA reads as TGTGCCAGCAGTGACCTCGACGGCTCACAAGCTTTCTTT. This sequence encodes CASSDLDGSQAFF.

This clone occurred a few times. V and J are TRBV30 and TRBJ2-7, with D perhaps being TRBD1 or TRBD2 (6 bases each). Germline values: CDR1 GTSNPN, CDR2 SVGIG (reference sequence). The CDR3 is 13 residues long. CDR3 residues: CAFEGGSSYEQYF. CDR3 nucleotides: TGTGCATTTGAGGGGGGTTCTTCCTACGAGCAGTACTTC.

DNA for the CDR3: TGCGCCAGCAGCTTGGAATGGGACAGAGCACCGGTGGAGCTGTTTTTT. Translating gives CASSLEWDRAPVELFF. V gene TRBV5-1 combines with J gene TRBJ2-2; 7 bases agree with TRBD1. The germline V gene has CDR1 SGHRS and CDR2 YFSETQ. V lost 0 bases to trimming and J lost 10 bases; unmatched junction nucleotides: 12. CDR3 length equals 16 residues.

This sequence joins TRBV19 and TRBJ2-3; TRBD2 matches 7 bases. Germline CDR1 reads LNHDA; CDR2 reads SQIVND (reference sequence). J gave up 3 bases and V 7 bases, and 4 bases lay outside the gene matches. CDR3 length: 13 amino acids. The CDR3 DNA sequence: TGTGCCAGTATAGGGGAGGGGACAGATACGCAGTATTTT. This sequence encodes CASIGEGTDTQYF.

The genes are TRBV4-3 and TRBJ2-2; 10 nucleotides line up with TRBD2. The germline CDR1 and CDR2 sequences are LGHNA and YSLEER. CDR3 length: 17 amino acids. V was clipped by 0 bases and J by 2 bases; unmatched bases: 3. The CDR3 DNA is TGCGCCAGCAGCCAAGATTCTAGCGGGGGTAACACCGGGGAGCTGTTTTTT. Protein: CASSQDSSGGNTGELFF.

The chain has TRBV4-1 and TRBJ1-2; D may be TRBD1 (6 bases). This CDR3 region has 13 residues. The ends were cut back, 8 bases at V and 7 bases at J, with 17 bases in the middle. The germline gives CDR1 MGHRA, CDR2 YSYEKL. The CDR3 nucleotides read TGCGCCAGCTTTAGCGGGGGCCTAGGTGGCTACACCTTC. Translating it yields CASFSGGLGGYTF.

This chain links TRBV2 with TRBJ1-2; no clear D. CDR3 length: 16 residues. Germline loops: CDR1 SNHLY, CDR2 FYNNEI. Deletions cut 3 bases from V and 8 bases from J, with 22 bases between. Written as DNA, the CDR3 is TGTGCCAGCAGTGAGAGACTTCGTGACCGGGCGTGGGGCTACACCTTC. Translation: CASSERLRDRAWGYTF.

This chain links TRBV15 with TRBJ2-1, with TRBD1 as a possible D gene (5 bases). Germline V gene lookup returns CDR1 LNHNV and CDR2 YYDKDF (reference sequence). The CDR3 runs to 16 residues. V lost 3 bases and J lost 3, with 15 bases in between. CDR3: CATSRERAGNYNEQFF. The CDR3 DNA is TGTGCCACCAGCAGGGAGAGAGCAGGGAACTACAATGAGCAGTTCTTC.

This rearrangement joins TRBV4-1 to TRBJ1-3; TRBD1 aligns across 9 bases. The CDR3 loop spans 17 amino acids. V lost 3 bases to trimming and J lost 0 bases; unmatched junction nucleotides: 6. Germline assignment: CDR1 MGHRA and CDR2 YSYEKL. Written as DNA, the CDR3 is TGCGCCAGCAGCCAGTGGACAGGGGAAAACTCTGGAAACACCATATATTTT. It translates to CASSQWTGENSGNTIYF.